The clone carrying this TCR beta chain appeared once. Its specificity is not known. CDR3 length: 12 amino acids. CDR1 and CDR2 (germline): MNHEY, SVGEGT. With 6 bases removed from V and 6 bases from J, the gap between germline ends came to 9 bases. The source of the sample is a study of T cells after yellow fever vaccination. About the study: SMART-Seq v4 Ultra Low Input handled preparation of low-cell-number fractions.

Study results and limitations: It was a weaker secondary response, yet one that peaked faster, at day 5 versus 15.

Making TCR cDNA involved 5'RACE template switching, which added UMIs and a universal primer site. TCRdb passed the 5' RACE reads through MiXCR, listing each CDR3 protein once. The table has around 360,000 distinct CDR3 sequences, approximately 10% seen once. The receptor comes from a young man who received the YFV17D yellow fever vaccine. This specimen consisted of PBMCs, obtained on the day of the first yellow fever vaccination. The rearrangement joins TRBV6-2 or TRBV6-3 to TRBJ2-1; D is ambiguous. The CDR3 loop reads CASSPVPNEQFF. The CDR3 nucleotides read TGTGCCAGCAGCCCAGTCCCCAATGAGCAGTTCTTC.